The clone carrying this T cell receptor beta chain was found once. The data are from a study of blood T cell repertoires in COVID-19. The overall study: COVID-19 samples from acute and convalescent phases originated in the United States, Italy and Spain.

V shed 3 bases, J shed 1 base, and the junction held 3 bases outside the gene matches. CDR1 and CDR2 from the germline V gene are SGHNT and YYREEE (reference sequence). The CDR3 covers 15 residues. Profiled with immunoSEQ multiplex PCR; TCRdb holds only in-frame clones, not every one. In the table there are 200,000 to 250,000 clones, under 90% of which are singletons. Cohort assignment relied on participant-reported clinical history. The recovered donors of Cohort 3 showed two negative PCRs, clearance, or symptom resolution. This chain joins TRBV5-4 and TRBJ2-5, with TRBD2 identical over 10 bases. The sequenced sample consisted of PBMCs or T cells enriched from blood (not recorded which). The sequence was obtained from a woman aged 55-69 years who had recovered from COVID-19. The chain's CDR3 is CASSSGLALQETQYF. The DNA of the CDR3 is TGTGCCAGCAGCTCGGGACTAGCGCTCCAAGAGACCCAGTACTTC.